These 20 T cell receptor beta chains originate from one sample sequenced in a study of blood T cell repertoires in COVID-19 (dated by TCRdb to the early 2020s). The library was generated by the immunoSEQ multiplex PCR assay. TCRdb re-hosts the immuneACCESS table, in-frame sequences only. Its copies lack some clones; in the studies checked, an unresolved V gene accounts for under half of them, and the cause for the rest is not known. Present in this sample are some 100,000 clones, 80% to 90% of which were seen just once. The ten top clones hold 2% to 3% of the sample. The sequenced sample was PBMCs or T cells enriched from blood (not recorded which). Every receptor here comes from a woman aged 45-60 years who had recovered from COVID-19.

This clone was counted a single time. The chain links TRBV27 to TRBJ1-5; no reliable D call. In germline, CDR1 is MNHEY, CDR2 SMNVEV (reference sequence). V was cut by 3 bases and J by 2 bases, with 11 bases left in between. This CDR3 region has 15 residues. This chain's CDR3 is CASSFSTGGNQPQHF. The CDR3 DNA sequence: TGTGCCAGCAGTTTTAGCACTGGAGGCAATCAGCCCCAGCATTTT.

V usage is TRBV3-1 (or the pseudogene TRBV3-2) and J usage is TRBJ1-4; no reliable D call. V lost 1 base, J lost 0 bases, and 15 bases lay in between. This CDR3 region has 18 residues. Germline loops: CDR1 LGHDT, CDR2 YNNKEL (reference sequence). CDR3: CASSQGALWSATNEKLFF. The CDR3 bases are TGTGCCAGCAGCCAAGGCGCCCTGTGGAGCGCAACTAATGAAAAACTGTTTTTT.

J is TRBJ2-7 and V is TRBV30, with 7 nucleotides matching TRBD1. Germline CDR1 is GTSNPN and CDR2 is SVGIG (reference sequence). The CDR3 loop spans 14 amino acids. With 6 bases clipped from V and 6 bases from J, the junction kept 14 bases outside the gene matches. The CDR3 sequence: CACHHTGTVTEQYF. CDR3 nucleotide sequence: TGTGCCTGCCATCATACCGGGACAGTCACCGAGCAGTACTTC.

The J gene is TRBJ2-2, the V gene TRBV9, with a possible D match to TRBD2 (5 bases). Trimming shortened V by 7 bases and J by 7 bases, and 14 bases separated the two germline ends. Germline V gene sequence: CDR1 SGDLS, CDR2 YYNGEE. This CDR3 spans 13 amino acids. The CDR3 loop reads CASHRDHDGELFF. CDR3 nucleotides: TGTGCCAGCCACCGGGATCATGACGGGGAGCTGTTTTTT.

V and J are TRBV5-5 and TRBJ2-1, with TRBD2 matching 13 bases. The CDR3 is 17 amino acids. Germline V gives CDR1 SGHKS, CDR2 YYEKEE (reference sequence). The V segment lost 0 bases and the J segment 6 bases; nucleotides outside the gene matches: 6. The CDR3 here is CASSLGTSGSFGNEQFF. For the CDR3, the DNA is TGTGCCAGCAGCTTGGGGACTAGCGGGAGTTTCGGCAATGAGCAGTTCTTC. Full variable domain (outside the CDR3, taken from reference TRBV5-5 and TRBJ2-1): DAGVTQSPTHLIKTRGQQVTLRCSPISGHKSVSWYQQVLGQGPQFIFQYYEKEERGRGNFPDRFSARQFPNYSSELNVNALLLGDSALYLCASSLGTSGSFGNEQFFGPGTRLTVL.

The rearrangement uses TRBV28 and TRBJ2-5; D perhaps matches TRBD1 (5 bases). This CDR3 is 14 amino acids long. The V end was cut by 2 bases, the J end by 5 bases, with 12 bases between. Germline V gene sequence: CDR1 MDHEN, CDR2 SYDVKM. The CDR3 sequence is CASSLSQGWETQYF. CDR3 DNA sequence: TGTGCCAGCAGTTTAAGCCAGGGATGGGAGACCCAGTACTTC.

This sequence joins TRBV10-2 and TRBJ2-3, with TRBD2 identical over 7 bases. The CDR3 covers 17 residues. The ends lost 0 bases at V and 1 base at J; junction bases unmatched: 7. Germline V gene lookup returns CDR1 WSHSY and CDR2 SAAADI. CDR3 region: CASSESIKTSGTDTQYF. The CDR3 bases are TGCGCCAGCAGTGAGTCGATAAAAACTAGCGGCACAGATACGCAGTATTTT.

The rearrangement links TRBV19 to TRBJ2-6, with 9 bases lining up with TRBD1. Per germline, CDR1 LNHDA and CDR2 SQIVND (reference sequence). The CDR3 is made up of 17 amino acids. V lost 2 bases, J lost 1 base, and 3 bases stayed unmatched. The CDR3 sequence: CASSIYRGPSGANVLTF. DNA for the CDR3: TGTGCCAGTAGTATATACAGGGGGCCGTCTGGGGCCAACGTCCTGACTTTC.

The chain carries TRBV19 and TRBJ2-2; D is uncertain. Trimming left V 7 bases short and J 4 bases short, with 10 bases between. CDR3 length: 13 residues. In germline, CDR1 is LNHDA, CDR2 SQIVND (reference sequence). CDR3 sequence reads: CASTPAATGELFF. CDR3 DNA sequence: TGTGCCAGTACCCCGGCGGCCACCGGGGAGCTGTTTTTT.

The chain links TRBV20-1 to TRBJ2-1; D not certain. V shed 4 bases and J shed 8 bases, with 3 bases lying between them. CDR1 and CDR2 (germline): DFQATT, SNEGSKA (reference sequence). The CDR3 runs 9 residues. DNA for the CDR3: TGCAGTGCTAACTATGAGCAGTTCTTC. It yields the protein CSANYEQFF.

This clone showed up just once. V and J are TRBV7-8 and TRBJ2-5; TRBD2 matches at 11 bases. The CDR3 extends over 16 amino acids. Germline CDR1 SGHVS, CDR2 FQNEAQ. After removal of 5 bases from V and 5 bases from J, the junction contained 10 bases not matched to a gene. CDR3 loop: CASSLLGLAETETQYF. The CDR3, as DNA: TGTGCCAGCAGCCTCCTGGGACTAGCGGAAACGGAGACCCAGTACTTC.

The chain recombines TRBV19 with TRBJ2-2, with TRBD2 matching over 8 bases. Unmatched junction bases numbered 13, after V lost 7 bases and J lost 6 bases. The CDR3 runs 16 residues. Germline CDR1 is LNHDA and CDR2 is SQIVND (reference sequence). The CDR3 loop reads CASTNRGGLKAGELFF. The CDR3 DNA follows: TGTGCCAGTACGAACCGGGGGGGGCTCAAAGCCGGGGAGCTGTTTTTT.

In this sample, this clone turned up once. CDR3 loop: CASSHAGISSYEQYF. CDR3 DNA sequence: TGTGCCAGTAGTCATGCTGGTATCAGCTCCTACGAGCAGTACTTC. V usage is TRBV19 and J usage is TRBJ2-7; D not resolved. Germline-derived CDR1 and CDR2 are LNHDA and SQIVND (reference sequence). The CDR3 spans 15 residues. The ends were cut back, 5 bases at V and 0 bases at J, with 14 bases in the middle.

The CDR3 loop is CASRRSNQPQHF. The DNA of the CDR3 is TGTGCCAGCAGGAGGAGCAATCAGCCCCAGCATTTT. The chain links TRBV2 to TRBJ1-5; unclear D gene. The CDR3 is 12 residues long. CDR1 and CDR2 from the germline V gene are SNHLY and FYNNEI. V lost 6 bases, J lost 1 base, and 4 bases lay in between. The entire variable domain, with the rest obtained from reference TRBV2 and TRBJ1-5, is as follows: EPEVTQTPSHQVTQMGQEVILRCVPISNHLYFYWYRQILGQKVEFLVSFYNNEISEKSEIFDDQFSVERPDGSNFTLKIRSTKLEDSAMYFCASRRSNQPQHFGDGTRLSIL.

This clone was counted once. The gene calls are TRBV5-6 and TRBJ2-1, with 7 bases lining up with TRBD2. Losses at the gene ends were 0 bases for V and 6 bases for J; bases not matched to a gene: 3. This CDR3 contains 14 residues. Germline V gene lookup returns CDR1 SGHDT and CDR2 YYEEEE. The CDR3 loop reads CASSLASGFNEQFF. In DNA form, the CDR3 reads TGTGCCAGCAGCTTGGCTAGCGGATTCAATGAGCAGTTCTTC.

The chain links TRBV7-3 to TRBJ2-2, with D possibly TRBD1 on 5 matching bases. Germline V CDR1 and CDR2: SGHTA, FQGTGA. This CDR3 contains 13 residues. V was pared by 3 bases and J by 6 bases, with 8 bases between. CDR3 DNA: TGTGCCAGCAGCTTCACAGGCGCCGGGGAGCTGTTTTTT. It yields the protein CASSFTGAGELFF.

The chain links TRBV27 to TRBJ2-7; TRBD2 aligns across 14 bases. There are 19 residues in the CDR3. The V gene end was trimmed by 1 base and the J gene end by 4 bases; junction bases not matched to a gene: 12. Germline V gene sequence: CDR1 MNHEY, CDR2 SMNVEV (reference sequence). The DNA of the CDR3 is TGTGCCAGCAGTTTATTTGGGACTAGCGGGGGCGGTGGCTCTTACGAGCAGTACTTC. Residues: CASSLFGTSGGGGSYEQYF.

The V and J genes are TRBV18 and TRBJ1-1; 7 bases map to TRBD1. The CDR3 runs 17 residues. The ends lost 3 bases at V and 0 bases at J; junction bases unmatched: 10. Germline CDR1 is KGHSH and CDR2 is LQKENI. CDR3 amino acids: CASSPSGGRTMNTEAFF. The CDR3 DNA reads as TGTGCCAGCTCACCCTCAGGGGGTCGCACTATGAACACTGAAGCTTTCTTT. The whole variable domain, remainder taken from reference TRBV18 and TRBJ1-1, is NAGVMQNPRHLVRRRGQEARLRCSPMKGHSHVYWYRQLPEEGLKFMVYLQKENIIDESGMPKERFSAEFPKEGPSILRIQQVVRGDSAAYFCASSPSGGRTMNTEAFFGQGTRLTVV.

The chain joins TRBV3-1 (or the pseudogene TRBV3-2) to TRBJ1-4, with 7 bases that match TRBD1. Losses at the gene ends were 3 bases for V and 0 bases for J; bases not matched to a gene: 4. CDR3 length: 16 residues. In germline, CDR1 is LGHDT, CDR2 YNNKEL (reference sequence). CDR3 DNA sequence: TGTGCCAGCAGCCATAGGGGGCTATCAACTAATGAAAAACTGTTTTTT. Amino acids: CASSHRGLSTNEKLFF.

The J gene is TRBJ1-5, the V gene TRBV5-4; D remains unclear. The CDR3 is 15 amino acids. CDR1 is SGHNT and CDR2 is YYREEE in the germline V gene (reference sequence). V lost 1 base and J lost 9, with 17 bases in between. The CDR3 reads CASSLTPSSEVPQHF. The DNA of the CDR3 is TGTGCCAGCAGCTTGACGCCATCCTCTGAGGTGCCCCAGCATTTT.